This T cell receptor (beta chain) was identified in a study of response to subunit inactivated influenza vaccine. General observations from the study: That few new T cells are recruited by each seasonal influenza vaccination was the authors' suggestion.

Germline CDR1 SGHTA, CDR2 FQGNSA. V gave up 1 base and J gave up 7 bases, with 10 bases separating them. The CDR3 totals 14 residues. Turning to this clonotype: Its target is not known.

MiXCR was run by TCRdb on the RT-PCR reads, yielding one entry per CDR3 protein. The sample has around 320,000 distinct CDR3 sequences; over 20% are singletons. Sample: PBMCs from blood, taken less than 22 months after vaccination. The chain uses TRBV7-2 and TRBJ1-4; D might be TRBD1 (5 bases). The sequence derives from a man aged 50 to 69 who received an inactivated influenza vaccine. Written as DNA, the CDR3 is TGTGCCAGCAGCTTAGGAGGGGCGGTTGAAAAACTGTTTTTT. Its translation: CASSLGGAVEKLFF.